Reported below is one T cell receptor beta chain. The antigen remains unidentified. Trimming took 0 bases from V and 2 from J, leaving 11 bases between them. This CDR3 region has 15 residues. Germline V lookup: CDR1 SGDLS, CDR2 YYNGEE. With 60 Vbeta and 13 Jbeta primers, the PCR was carried out. The assay was immunoSEQ multiplex PCR, and TCRdb's table has in-frame clones only and misses some. Of some 110,000 clones detected, roughly 79% appear once; the ten largest clones hold roughly 3.9%. The sample belongs to a study of cytomegalovirus exposure and HLA in healthy donors. The study, taken as a whole, reports: Specificity of a few CMV-associated chains for CMV antigens was verified in vitro.

The sequence derives from a woman in her thirties in good health and CMV-seronegative. The rearrangement uses TRBV9 and TRBJ2-5; D is undetermined. The sequenced material came from PBMCs. The CDR3 nucleotides read TGTGCCAGCAGCGTAGCGGGTAGCAGACAAGAGACCCAGTACTTC. It specifies CASSVAGSRQETQYF.